The 26 T cell receptor beta chains presented below share a single source sample, sequenced in a study of CD8 T cells in ankylosing spondylitis. Using its own MiXCR run on the 5' RACE reads, TCRdb lists one record per CDR3 protein. The data show about 210,000 distinct CDR3 sequences, over 7% seen once. The sequencing input was blood, either unsorted or a sorted T cell fraction (not recorded which). The source of these receptors is a female donor with ankylosing spondylitis or in good health (not recorded which).

As concerns this clonotype: A much larger clone lies a single base off, so this may be a read error. J is TRBJ1-1 and V is TRBV5-1; D gene uncertain. V lost 0 bases and J lost 3, with 9 bases in between. CDR1 and CDR2 from the germline V gene are SGHRS and YFSETQ. The CDR3 length is 14 residues. The DNA for the CDR3 is TGCGCCAGCAGCTTGGGGTCCTTGGACACTGAAGCTTTCTTT. Protein sequence: CASSLGSLDTEAFF.

With respect to this clonotype: A read error is possible here, since a much larger clone lies one base away. The chain joins TRBV3-1 to TRBJ2-7; D is ambiguous. Germline CDR1 reads LGHDT; CDR2 reads YNNKEL (reference sequence). Trimming stripped 1 base from V and 5 bases from J, with 12 bases between. The CDR3 contains 14 residues. The CDR3 region is CASSQALGLNEQYF. In DNA, the CDR3 is TGTGCCAGCAGCCAAGCTTTAGGTTTAAACGAGCAGTACTTC.

Remarks on this clonotype: Possible read error: a much larger clone is one base away. The rearrangement joins TRBV5-1 to TRBJ2-7, with D possibly being TRBD1 or TRBD2 (6 bases each). The CDR3 spans 17 residues. Germline loops: CDR1 SGHRS, CDR2 YFSETQ. V was shortened by 0 bases and J by 3 bases, with 19 bases between the two germline ends. CDR3 loop: CASSLAGGGRGVYEQYF. The CDR3 DNA follows: TGCGCCAGCAGCTTGGCCGGGGGTGGCAGGGGCGTCTACGAGCAGTACTTC. Together with reference TRBV5-1 and TRBJ2-7, the CDR3 gives the full variable domain: KAGVTQTPRYLIKTRGQQVTLSCSPISGHRSVSWYQQTPGQGLQFLFEYFSETQRNKGNFPGRFSGRQFSNSRSEMNVSTLELGDSALYLCASSLAGGGRGVYEQYFGPGTRLTVT.

This clonotype occurred many times. The chain uses TRBV5-1 and TRBJ1-1; 9 bases are shared with TRBD1. V lost 4 bases and J lost 0; bases outside the gene matches: 7. This CDR3 has 16 residues. Germline V gene lookup returns CDR1 SGHRS and CDR2 YFSETQ. CDR3: CASSAGTGWLNTEAFF. The DNA for the CDR3 is TGCGCCAGCAGCGCGGGGACAGGGTGGCTGAACACTGAAGCTTTCTTT.

The CDR3 sequence is CASSFLSGSGYNEQFF. Here the CDR3 DNA reads TGTGCCAGCAGCTTTCTTAGCGGGAGTGGTTACAATGAGCAGTTCTTC. The chain joins TRBV7-9 to TRBJ2-1, with TRBD2 matching over 9 bases. Germline loops: CDR1 SEHNR, CDR2 FQNEAQ (reference sequence). There are 16 residues in the CDR3. V dropped 3 bases and J dropped 4; count of bases not matched to a gene: 7.

This clonotype was picked up many times. This chain connects TRBV6-2 or TRBV6-3 to TRBJ2-1; 8 bases fit TRBD1. Unmatched junction bases numbered 4, after V lost 4 bases and J lost 2 bases. The CDR3 contains 15 residues. Looked up from germline, CDR1 is MNHEY and CDR2 is SVGEGT. CDR3 nucleotide sequence: TGTGCCAGCAGTTTACTGGGACAGGCCTACAATGAGCAGTTCTTC. It translates to CASSLLGQAYNEQFF.

The sample holds a few counts of this clonotype. This sequence joins TRBV7-2 and TRBJ2-1, with D uncertain. Trimming took 3 bases from V and 5 from J, leaving 8 bases between them. CDR1 and CDR2 (germline): SGHTA, FQGNSA. The CDR3 sequence is 13 residues long. CDR3 DNA sequence: TGTGCCAGCAGCTTTCGGGTTGACAATGAGCAGTTCTTC. The encoded protein is CASSFRVDNEQFF. Full variable domain (missing parts from reference TRBV7-2 and TRBJ2-1): GAGVSQSPSNKVTEKGKDVELRCDPISGHTALYWYRQSLGQGLEFLIYFQGNSAPDKSGLPSDRFSAERTGGSVSTLTIQRTQQEDSAVYLCASSFRVDNEQFFGPGTRLTVL.

This clonotype was observed many times. This sequence joins TRBV5-1 and TRBJ2-3, with TRBD1 matching over 9 bases. With V trimmed by 4 bases and J by 2 bases, 8 bases remained unmatched. CDR3 length equals 16 residues. Germline V gene lookup returns CDR1 SGHRS and CDR2 YFSETQ. CDR3 coding DNA: TGCGCCAGCAGCCCGGGACAGGGTGTAATCACAGATACGCAGTATTTT. Protein product: CASSPGQGVITDTQYF.

This chain links TRBV12-2 with TRBJ2-6. TRBV12-2 is a pseudogene segment. The length of the CDR3 is 18 residues. For the CDR3, the DNA is TGTGCAAGTCGATCTCGTATGTTGGGTCGCTCTGGGGCCAACGTCCTGACTTTC. This sequence encodes CASRSRMLGRSGANVLTF.

This clonotype was picked up many times. V and J are TRBV11-1 and TRBJ1-1; 8 positions match TRBD1. After removal of 3 bases from V and 4 bases from J, the junction contained 1 base not matched to a gene. The CDR3 contains 13 residues. The germline CDR1 and CDR2 sequences are SGHAT and FQDESV (reference sequence). CDR3 sequence: CASSLTGVTEAFF. DNA for the CDR3: TGTGCCAGCAGCTTGACAGGGGTCACTGAAGCTTTCTTT.

In this sample, this clonotype turned up a few times. The CDR3 nucleotides read TGCGCCAGCAGCTTGGTGGGGGGTTCGGCTGAAAAACTGTTTTTT. This sequence encodes CASSLVGGSAEKLFF. This chain links TRBV5-1 with TRBJ1-4; D perhaps matches TRBD1 (5 bases). The V gene lost 0 bases and the J gene lost 7 bases, with 13 bases spanning the gap. Per the germline V gene, CDR1 is SGHRS and CDR2 is YFSETQ. The CDR3 is 15 residues long.

This clonotype was detected a few times. This chain links TRBV18 with TRBJ2-7; 7 bases line up with TRBD1. The CDR3 contains 13 residues. After removal of 6 bases from V and 7 bases from J, the junction contained 9 bases not matched to a gene. In germline, CDR1 is KGHSH, CDR2 LQKENI. CDR3 nucleotides: TGTGCCAGCTCTCCCGGGACAGATCTTGAGCAGTACTTC. Protein: CASSPGTDLEQYF.

This clonotype was recorded at least ten times. This chain joins TRBV6-2 or TRBV6-3 and TRBJ2-7; D remains ambiguous. CDR1 and CDR2 (germline): MNHEY, SVGEGT. Trimming pared 3 bases from V and 4 bases from J, leaving 13 bases between. This CDR3 contains 14 residues. As DNA, the CDR3 is TGTGCCAGCAGTTATTCGGTGGAGTTTTACGAGCAGTACTTC. As protein: CASSYSVEFYEQYF.

This clonotype was found many times. The chain uses TRBV20-1 and TRBJ2-1; D not resolved. Trimming removed 0 bases at V and 6 bases at J, with 6 bases between. The CDR3 is made up of 12 amino acids. CDR1 and CDR2 from the germline V gene are DFQATT and SNEGSKA (reference sequence). This CDR3 is CSARDWVNEQFF. CDR3 in DNA: TGCAGTGCTAGAGACTGGGTCAATGAGCAGTTCTTC.

This clonotype was observed at least ten times. The rearrangement links TRBV18 to TRBJ2-2; D ambiguous. V was clipped by 1 base and J by 1 base, with 10 bases between them. Germline V CDR1 and CDR2: KGHSH, LQKENI. This CDR3 region has 16 residues. In nucleotides, the CDR3 is TGTGCCAGCTCACCACAGCTCGCTGTGAACACCGGGGAGCTGTTTTTT. Translated: CASSPQLAVNTGELFF.

In the case of this clonotype: A clone one base away is much larger, so this may be a read error. This chain links TRBV11-3 with TRBJ2-1; 9 bases line up with TRBD2. The CDR3 runs 17 residues. The germline CDR1 and CDR2 sequences are SGHNT and YENEEA. CDR3 sequence: CASSSPGGRAADNERFF. DNA for the CDR3: TGTGCCAGCAGCTCCCCGGGCGGGAGGGCCGCAGACAATGAGCGGTTCTTC. The variable domain in full, with the rest retrieved from reference TRBV11-3 and TRBJ2-1, is EAGVVQSPRYKIIEKKQPVAFWCNPISGHNTLYWYLQNLGQGPELLIRYENEEAVDDSQLPKDRFSAERLKGVDSTLKIQPAELGDSAVYLCASSSPGGRAADNERFFGPGTRLTVL.

This clonotype was picked up many times. V gene TRBV7-2 combines with J gene TRBJ2-7, with 7 bases aligning to TRBD1. The junction had 12 bases not matched to a gene; V was cut back by 4 bases and J by 6 bases. Germline loops: CDR1 SGHTA, CDR2 FQGNSA. The CDR3 spans 15 residues. CDR3 protein: CASSSAPGTVGEQYF. In nucleotides, the CDR3 is TGTGCCAGCAGCTCCGCTCCTGGGACAGTTGGCGAGCAGTACTTC.

This clonotype was recorded at least ten times. One end of the junction fails to match germline, which may point to a read error. The chain employs TRBV18 and TRBJ1-2, with D uncertain. Germline V gives CDR1 KGHSH, CDR2 LQKENI. The CDR3 extends over 13 amino acids. CDR3 DNA: TGTGCCTGCTCCGGGAATACTAACTATGGCTACACCTTC. It yields the protein CACSGNTNYGYTF.

This clonotype was recorded many times. The V and J genes are TRBV6-4 and TRBJ2-2; D perhaps matches TRBD2 (5 bases). Germline V gives CDR1 MRHNA, CDR2 SNTAGT. Trimming removed 5 bases at V and 5 bases at J, with 9 bases between. The CDR3 extends over 13 amino acids. The CDR3 here is CASSFGETGELFF. CDR3 sequence (DNA): TGTGCCAGCAGTTTTGGGGAGACCGGGGAGCTGTTTTTT.

The chain is built from TRBV18 and TRBJ2-5; TRBD2 matches 10 bases. The CDR3 has 15 residues. CDR1 is KGHSH, CDR2 LQKENI, per germline. The junction had 6 bases not matched to a gene; V was cut back by 4 bases and J by 4 bases. The DNA for the CDR3 is TGTGCCAGCTCACGCCAGCGGGAGGGCCGAGAGACCCAGTACTTC. It specifies CASSRQREGRETQYF.

The chain uses TRBV6-1 and TRBJ1-2, with TRBD1 as a possible D gene (6 bases). V lost 7 bases to trimming and J lost 5 bases, with 17 bases between them. The CDR3 is 14 residues long. Germline lookup yields CDR1 MNHNS and CDR2 SASEGT. The CDR3 here is CASTLWWDNYGYTF. CDR3 in DNA: TGTGCCAGCACTCTCTGGTGGGACAATTATGGCTACACCTTC.

Points on this clonotype: A much larger clone differs by one base, so this may be a read error. The CDR3 does not end in the conserved phenylalanine or tryptophan, so this is likely a read error. The chain combines TRBV6-1 with TRBJ1-1, with TRBD1 as a possible D gene (6 bases). Germline V gene sequence: CDR1 MNHNS, CDR2 SASEGT. This CDR3 region has 15 residues. Deletions cut 6 bases from V and 0 bases from J, with 14 bases between. The CDR3 nucleotides are TGTGCCAGCAGGGGGGCAGGAGGATTGAACACTGAAGCTTTCTCT. Translating gives CASRGAGGLNTEAFS.

This clonotype was recorded at least ten times. V is TRBV20-1 and J is TRBJ1-5; 9 nucleotides line up with TRBD1. This CDR3 region has 16 residues. Germline lookup yields CDR1 DFQATT and CDR2 SNEGSKA (reference sequence). Germline trimming cut 3 bases from V and 2 bases from J; bases unmatched to any gene: 8. The CDR3 DNA reads as TGCAGTGCTAGGTCGGAACAGGGGGCGGGCAATCAGCCCCAGCATTTT. Translating it yields CSARSEQGAGNQPQHF.

This clonotype came up many times. The rearrangement uses TRBV27 and TRBJ2-1; 7 bases are shared with TRBD1. CDR1 and CDR2 from the germline V gene are MNHEY and SMNVEV (reference sequence). This CDR3 is 14 amino acids long. Trimming cost V 2 bases and J 6 bases; bases outside gene matches: 4. CDR3 sequence reads: CASSLGTGVNEQFF. The CDR3 bases are TGTGCCAGCAGTTTAGGCACAGGGGTCAATGAGCAGTTCTTC.

The chain has TRBV7-9 and TRBJ1-2; 9 positions agree with TRBD1. This CDR3 spans 13 amino acids. Germline CDR1 SEHNR, CDR2 FQNEAQ (reference sequence). The V segment lost 4 bases and the J segment 6 bases; nucleotides outside the gene matches: 3. CDR3 sequence: CASSWDRDHGYTF. The CDR3 bases are TGTGCCAGCAGCTGGGACAGGGACCATGGCTACACCTTC.

This clonotype was found many times. The chain joins TRBV25-1 to TRBJ1-2, with D perhaps matching TRBD1 (6 bases). Trimming shortened V by 1 base and J by 2 bases, and 8 bases separated the two germline ends. This CDR3 is 14 amino acids long. Germline CDR1 and CDR2: MGHDK and SYGVNS. This CDR3 is CASSEFQGNYGYTF. In DNA form, the CDR3 reads TGTGCCAGCAGTGAATTCCAGGGGAACTATGGCTACACCTTC.